The 7 T cell receptor beta chains below all came from one sample that was sequenced in a study of T cell responses to AZD1222 COVID-19 vaccine. Using immunoSEQ multiplex PCR, the repertoire was profiled, and TCRdb retains in-frame clones only, with some absent. The data show about 190,000 clones, almost 95% seen once. The source was peripheral blood, collected on day 0 of AZD1222 vaccination. All receptors come from an adult in good health.

The rearrangement links TRBV27 to TRBJ1-1; D unclear. The CDR3 has 14 amino acids. Germline lookup yields CDR1 MNHEY and CDR2 SMNVEV (reference sequence). Deletions cut 3 bases from V and 0 bases from J, with 8 bases between. The DNA of the CDR3 is TGTGCCAGCAGTTTTCGGCCGATGAACACTGAAGCTTTCTTT. Its protein is CASSFRPMNTEAFF.

The gene calls are TRBV24-1 and TRBJ1-2; D is unclear. The germline V gene has CDR1 KGHDR and CDR2 SFDVKD. The V end lost 3 bases, the J end lost 7 bases, and 8 bases lay between the germline ends. This CDR3 is built from 12 residues. The CDR3 DNA follows: TGTGCCACCAGTGATCCGGAGACTGGCTACACCTTC. Amino acids: CATSDPETGYTF.

V and J are TRBV5-4 and TRBJ2-3, with unresolved D. The germline V and J ends were trimmed by 4 bases and 6 bases, with 9 bases remaining between them. CDR1 and CDR2 (germline): SGHNT, YYREEE (reference sequence). The CDR3 spans 12 residues. In nucleotides, the CDR3 is TGTGCCAGCAGCCTGGACGAGGATACGCAGTATTTT. Amino acid sequence: CASSLDEDTQYF.

The chain couples TRBV12-3 or TRBV12-4 to TRBJ2-2, with D perhaps TRBD1 or TRBD2 (5 bases each). The CDR3 length is 13 residues. Trimming removed 6 bases from V and 8 bases from J, with 13 bases in between. The DNA for the CDR3 is TGTGCCAGCAGCAATGACAGAGGGGGGGAGCTGTTTTTT. Protein: CASSNDRGGELFF.

The chain couples TRBV9 to TRBJ2-7; D is unclear. CDR3 length equals 13 residues. V lost 3 bases to trimming and J lost 5 bases, with 12 bases between them. Germline loops: CDR1 SGDLS, CDR2 YYNGEE. The CDR3 DNA sequence: TGTGCCAGCAGCGCCGATGATTCTCACGAGCAGTACTTC. It codes for CASSADDSHEQYF.

The chain recombines TRBV18 with TRBJ2-1; possible D gene TRBD1, 6 bases. The CDR3 contains 13 residues. The V gene lost 3 bases and the J gene lost 8 bases, with 11 bases spanning the gap. CDR1 is KGHSH and CDR2 is LQKENI in the germline V gene. The CDR3 DNA reads as TGTGCCAGCTCACCTCAGGGGCCCCATGAGCAGTTCTTC. Translated: CASSPQGPHEQFF.

A word on this clone: This sample also contains other DNA sequences that code for the same CDR3. The V gene is TRBV6-5, the J gene TRBJ1-3; the match to TRBD1 covers 7 bases. J gave up 2 bases and V 6 bases, and 1 base lay outside the gene matches. This CDR3 is built from 13 residues. Germline V gene lookup returns CDR1 MNHEY and CDR2 SVGAGI. The CDR3 region is CASRRGPGNTIYF. The CDR3 DNA follows: TGTGCCAGCAGGAGGGGGCCTGGAAACACCATATATTTT.